This T cell receptor beta chain was profiled in a study of cytomegalovirus exposure and HLA in healthy donors. This clone was counted only a few times. Its antigen is not identified. Study-level findings and limits: TCR beta sequences reportedly predicted the HLA-A and HLA-B alleles of most subjects accurately.

Vbeta (60) and Jbeta (13) primers were used in the PCR. Generated by immunoSEQ multiplex PCR, the TCRdb table keeps only in-frame clones and is missing some. The sample carries about 93,000 clones, roughly 79% recorded once. Sequencing was carried out using PBMCs. This clonotype was obtained from a man aged 25 to 45 in good health and CMV-seronegative.

DNA of the CDR3: TGCGCCAGCAGCTTGGTAGAACAGGGGGCTGGCTACACCTTC. It yields the protein CASSLVEQGAGYTF. J is TRBJ1-2 and V is TRBV5-1; 9 positions agree with TRBD1. CDR3 size: 14 residues. V shed 0 bases, J shed 7 bases, and the junction held 4 bases outside the gene matches. Per germline, CDR1 SGHRS and CDR2 YFSETQ.